The next 18 T cell receptor beta chains were all read from a single sample in a study of T cells in Graves' hyperthyroidism and ophthalmopathy. Researchers amplified the TCR beta CDR3 regions from RNA transcripts. The HTBI set primed first-round TCR CDR3 RT-PCR. TCRdb re-called the multiplex PCR reads with MiXCR, one entry per CDR3 protein. Of approximately 400,000 distinct CDR3 sequences in the sample, 19% were seen once. Material: blood. All receptors come from a woman between 18 and 29 years old with Graves' hyperthyroidism.

Many counts were recorded for this clonotype. This chain uses TRBV12-3 or TRBV12-4 with TRBJ2-4; D tentatively fits TRBD1 or TRBD2 (5 bases each). V gave up 8 bases and J gave up 0 bases, with 11 bases separating them. The CDR3 contains 14 residues. CDR3: CASGWGIAKNIQYF. In DNA, the CDR3 is TGTGCCAGCGGTTGGGGGATAGCCAAAAACATTCAGTACTTC.

This clonotype was seen ten or more times. V gene TRBV10-3 combines with J gene TRBJ1-1; D is possibly TRBD1 (5 bases). The germline V gene has CDR1 ENHRY and CDR2 SYGVKD. V was clipped by 4 bases and J by 3 bases, with 15 bases between them. The CDR3 sequence is 15 residues long. Here the CDR3 reads CAISGDGTVDTEAFF. CDR3 in DNA: TGTGCCATCAGTGGGGACGGAACTGTGGACACTGAAGCTTTCTTT.

This clonotype was recorded at least ten times. V usage is TRBV4-1 and J usage is TRBJ2-5; tentatively, D is TRBD2 (5 bases). Trimming cost V 4 bases and J 2 bases, with 11 bases left between them. Germline values: CDR1 MGHRA, CDR2 YSYEKL. The CDR3 totals 14 residues. The CDR3 region is CASSLGLLQETQYF. The CDR3 DNA sequence: TGCGCCAGCAGCCTCGGACTGTTGCAAGAGACCCAGTACTTC.

This clonotype was observed at least ten times. The chain employs TRBV14 and TRBJ1-2; tentative D call: TRBD1 (5 bases). In germline, CDR1 is SGHDN, CDR2 FVKESK. The germline V and J ends were trimmed by 3 bases and 7 bases, with 15 bases remaining between them. There are 14 residues in the CDR3. The CDR3 spells CASSHGLGRLGYTF. CDR3 sequence (DNA): TGTGCCAGCAGCCATGGTCTGGGGCGCCTTGGCTACACCTTC.

This clonotype was detected ten times or more. The rearrangement links TRBV3-1 to TRBJ1-1; TRBD1 is a possible D gene (5 bases). There are 11 residues in the CDR3. Germline-derived CDR1 and CDR2 are LGHDT and YNNKEL (reference sequence). Trimming stripped 4 bases from V and 9 bases from J, with 9 bases between. In nucleotides, the CDR3 is TGTGCCAGCAGCCGACAGACCAAAGCTTTCTTT. It codes for CASSRQTKAFF.

This clonotype was seen repeatedly, ten times or more. The J gene is TRBJ2-7, the V gene TRBV12-3 or TRBV12-4; 8 positions match TRBD1. CDR3 size: 14 residues. The ends lost 6 bases at V and 2 bases at J; junction bases unmatched: 6. CDR3 region: CASRQQGGAYEQYF. The CDR3 DNA reads as TGTGCCAGCAGGCAACAGGGGGGAGCCTACGAGCAGTACTTC.

There are many counts of this clonotype. This sequence joins TRBV13 and TRBJ2-7; 11 bases map to TRBD1. Germline V gene lookup returns CDR1 PRHDT and CDR2 FYEKMQ (reference sequence). V gave up 6 bases and J gave up 0 bases; unmatched junction bases: 19. The CDR3 consists of 20 residues. DNA for the CDR3: TGTGCCAGCAGACTTACGCCGCCGGGACAGGGGGGAACTAGCTCCTACGAGCAGTACTTC. Translated, it gives CASRLTPPGQGGTSSYEQYF.

This clonotype was picked up many times. The V call is TRBV29-1, the J call TRBJ1-1; no definite D call. In germline, CDR1 is SQVTM, CDR2 ANQGSEA. The CDR3 length is 11 residues. The germline V and J ends were trimmed by 6 bases and 6 bases, with 11 bases remaining between them. CDR3 in amino acids: CSVLSGAEAFF. The CDR3, as DNA: TGCAGCGTCCTAAGCGGGGCTGAAGCTTTCTTT.

This clonotype was counted many times. The genes are TRBV6-2 or TRBV6-3 and TRBJ2-5; D is tentatively TRBD1 or TRBD2 (5 bases each). Trimming left V 0 bases short and J 5 bases short, with 19 bases between. Germline V gives CDR1 MNHEY, CDR2 SVGEGT. The CDR3 contains 17 residues. Here the CDR3 DNA reads TGTGCCAGCAGTTACTCTGGGGACGTGGGGTCGGTGGAGACCCAGTACTTC. Protein: CASSYSGDVGSVETQYF.

This clonotype was seen only a few times. The chain recombines TRBV24-1 with TRBJ2-5, with D tentatively TRBD1 or TRBD2 (5 bases each). The DNA end is more similar to TRBJ2-4, so the J call may be wrong. This CDR3 is built from 15 residues. Germline V gene lookup returns CDR1 KGHDR and CDR2 SFDVKD. This CDR3 reads CATSTMGDDLAIQYF. In DNA form, the CDR3 reads TGTGCCACCAGTACCATGGGGGACGATTTAGCCATTCAGTACTTC.

This clonotype was recorded only once. The rearrangement joins TRBV28 to TRBJ1-1; possibly TRBD1 for D (5 bases). The CDR3 extends over 13 amino acids. Germline CDR1 MDHEN, CDR2 SYDVKM. Trimming pared 5 bases from V and 9 bases from J, leaving 16 bases between. CDR3 residues: CASSTQGGIKAFF. Here the CDR3 DNA reads TGTGCCAGCAGTACCCAGGGAGGGATTAAAGCTTTCTTT.

Ten or more counts support this clonotype. The chain couples TRBV29-1 to TRBJ1-2; no definite D call. The CDR3 extends over 11 amino acids. CDR1 is SQVTM and CDR2 is ANQGSEA in the germline V gene. V lost 3 bases, J lost 2 bases, and 4 bases lay in between. CDR3 residues: CSVEGNYGYTF. The CDR3 bases are TGCAGCGTTGAGGGAAACTATGGCTACACCTTC.

This clonotype was seen ten or more times. The V and J genes are TRBV6-2 or TRBV6-3 and TRBJ2-5; D could derive from TRBD1 or TRBD2 (5 bases each). Trimming pared 6 bases from V and 3 bases from J, leaving 14 bases between. Germline V CDR1 and CDR2: MNHEY, SVGEGT. The CDR3 sequence is 14 residues long. The CDR3 spells CASRDPGAEETQYF. CDR3 in DNA: TGTGCCAGCAGAGATCCCGGGGCCGAAGAGACCCAGTACTTC.

The sample holds many counts of this clonotype. The chain is built from TRBV12-3 or TRBV12-4 and TRBJ1-1; D unclear. V lost 8 bases to trimming and J lost 0 bases, with 10 bases between them. This CDR3 spans 13 amino acids. The CDR3 reads CASCENLNTEAFF. The CDR3 region has the DNA TGTGCCAGCTGTGAGAACTTGAACACTGAAGCTTTCTTT.

This clonotype was seen repeatedly, ten times or more. The J gene is TRBJ2-7, the V gene TRBV4-1; 10 bases agree with TRBD2. V was clipped by 7 bases and J by 6 bases; unmatched bases: 6. CDR1 is MGHRA and CDR2 is YSYEKL in the germline V gene. The CDR3 sequence is 13 residues long. CDR3 coding DNA: TGCGCCAGCAAGCTAGCGGGGGAGGGCGAGCAGTACTTC. This encodes CASKLAGEGEQYF.

This clonotype was picked up many times. The chain is built from TRBV15 and TRBJ2-2; no firm D call. The V end lost 0 bases, the J end lost 1 base, and 6 bases lay between the germline ends. Germline CDR1 is LNHNV and CDR2 is YYDKDF (reference sequence). The CDR3 consists of 15 residues. The CDR3 sequence is CATSRDPLNTGELFF. The CDR3 region has the DNA TGTGCCACCAGCAGAGACCCACTGAACACCGGGGAGCTGTTTTTT.

This clonotype was seen many times. CDR3 DNA sequence: TGTGCCAGCAGTGACAGGGTGGATTCACCCCTCCACTTT. Its protein product is CASSDRVDSPLHF. The chain has TRBV12-3 or TRBV12-4 and TRBJ1-6; TRBD1 aligns across 7 bases. J was trimmed by 8 bases and V by 5 bases; bases with no gene match: 3. The CDR3 is 13 residues long.

This clonotype was recorded at least ten times. The chain has TRBV6-1 and TRBJ2-7, with 9 bases aligning to TRBD2. The CDR3 is made up of 16 amino acids. The germline V gene has CDR1 MNHNS and CDR2 SASEGT. V lost 8 bases and J lost 3; bases outside the gene matches: 14. Written as DNA, the CDR3 is TGTGCCAGCTGCTCGTTTGGGCGGGGGGGCTTCTACGAGCAGTACTTC. Translating it yields CASCSFGRGGFYEQYF.